The 32 T cell receptor beta chains listed next were all sequenced from one sample in a study of blood T cell repertoires in COVID-19. Method: immunoSEQ multiplex PCR; TCRdb's copy keeps in-frame clones and lacks some. Seen here are under 250,000 clones, 86% observed once, and the top ten hold 5.5% to 6.5%. The sample consisted of peripheral blood. All receptors come from an elderly woman with COVID-19, enrolled during active disease.

V and J are TRBV11-3 and TRBJ1-1; maybe TRBD1 (6 bases). Germline V lookup: CDR1 SGHNT, CDR2 YENEEA. V was pared by 5 bases and J by 5 bases, with 12 bases between. The CDR3 sequence is 13 residues long. CDR3 region: CASSPLTGTEAFF. The CDR3 nucleotides are TGTGCCAGCAGCCCCCTGACAGGAACTGAAGCTTTCTTT.

The chain combines TRBV6-5 with TRBJ1-2, with a tentative D call TRBD1 (5 bases). The CDR3 covers 15 residues. V lost 0 bases, J lost 6 bases, and 14 bases lay in between. Germline loops: CDR1 MNHEY, CDR2 SVGAGI. The CDR3 nucleotides read TGTGCCAGCAGTTACTCGAAATGGACATCCCATGGCTACACCTTC. Protein sequence: CASSYSKWTSHGYTF.

V gene TRBV4-1 combines with J gene TRBJ2-1; 7 nucleotides match TRBD2. The J segment lost 0 bases and the V segment lost 3 bases, leaving 8 bases of the junction unmatched. Germline V gene sequence: CDR1 MGHRA, CDR2 YSYEKL. The CDR3 covers 17 residues. The CDR3 DNA follows: TGCGCCAGCAGCCAGGGAAGCGGGGCCTACTCCTACAATGAGCAGTTCTTC. Protein sequence: CASSQGSGAYSYNEQFF.

The chain carries TRBV6-1 and TRBJ1-1; 7 bases are a match to TRBD1. Germline V CDR1 and CDR2: MNHNS, SASEGT. V was clipped by 3 bases and J by 0 bases; unmatched bases: 4. This CDR3 contains 15 residues. The CDR3 bases are TGTGCCAGCAGTGACCCGGGACAGCTGAACACTGAAGCTTTCTTT. Translating it yields CASSDPGQLNTEAFF.

The chain is built from TRBV5-1 and TRBJ2-1; no clear D. Trimming took off 0 bases at V and 9 bases at J, with 10 bases between the two ends. This CDR3 spans 13 amino acids. The germline V gene has CDR1 SGHRS and CDR2 YFSETQ. The CDR3 spells CASSLGRVSEQFF. The CDR3 coding sequence is TGCGCCAGCAGCTTGGGTAGAGTTAGTGAGCAGTTCTTC.

The chain links TRBV24-1 to TRBJ1-2, with D perhaps matching TRBD1 (5 bases). Germline values: CDR1 KGHDR, CDR2 SFDVKD. Trimming took 5 bases from V and 8 from J, leaving 11 bases between them. The CDR3 runs to 12 residues. CDR3 coding DNA: TGTGCCACCAGTGTCAGGGAGGGAGGCTACACCTTC. It is translated as CATSVREGGYTF.

The rearrangement joins TRBV9 to TRBJ2-5; 12 bases are shared with TRBD2. The ends lost 0 bases at V and 5 bases at J; junction bases unmatched: 8. This CDR3 spans 17 amino acids. Germline CDR1 SGDLS, CDR2 YYNGEE. The CDR3 DNA is TGTGCCAGCAGCGTAGGGAGACTAGCGGGGGCGGGGGAGACCCAGTACTTC. Translation: CASSVGRLAGAGETQYF. Supplemented by reference TRBV9 and TRBJ2-5, the full variable domain reads DSGVTQTPKHLITATGQRVTLRCSPRSGDLSVYWYQQSLDQGLQFLIQYYNGEERAKGNILERFSAQQFPDLHSELNLSSLELGDSALYFCASSVGRLAGAGETQYFGPGTRLLVL.

The gene calls are TRBV2 and TRBJ2-5, with TRBD2 matching 11 bases. J was trimmed by 5 bases and V by 4 bases; bases with no gene match: 3. The V gene's germline CDR1 is SNHLY and CDR2 FYNNEI. CDR3 length: 14 residues. DNA for the CDR3: TGTGCCAGCAGTGGGCTAGCGGGGGGTGAGACCCAGTACTTC. It translates to CASSGLAGGETQYF.

The chain combines TRBV15 with TRBJ1-4; a possible D gene is TRBD1 (6 bases). V was cut by 5 bases and J by 0 bases, with 13 bases left in between. The CDR3 is 16 residues long. The germline CDR1 and CDR2 sequences are LNHNV and YYDKDF (reference sequence). CDR3 sequence reads: CATSPDRKATNEKLFF. CDR3 DNA: TGTGCCACCAGCCCAGACAGGAAAGCAACTAATGAAAAACTGTTTTTT.

The rearrangement uses TRBV7-9 and TRBJ1-6, with a possible D match to TRBD1 (5 bases). CDR3 size: 16 residues. The V and J ends lost 5 bases and 8 bases respectively, with 19 bases between them. Germline assignment: CDR1 SEHNR and CDR2 FQNEAQ (reference sequence). CDR3 region: CASSPPRQGLHSPLHF. The CDR3 DNA reads as TGTGCCAGCAGCCCCCCGAGGCAGGGTTTGCATTCACCCCTCCACTTT.

This chain uses TRBV7-8 with TRBJ1-2; D is possibly TRBD1 (6 bases). Germline CDR1 SGHVS, CDR2 FQNEAQ. The CDR3 contains 15 residues. Between the trimmed V and J ends, which lost 0 bases and 8 bases, there was a span of 16 bases. The CDR3 sequence: CASSLADALRGGYTF. In DNA, the CDR3 is TGTGCCAGCAGCTTAGCGGACGCACTGAGGGGGGGCTACACCTTC.

V and J are TRBV10-3 and TRBJ1-5, with a tentative D call TRBD1 (6 bases). Germline-derived CDR1 and CDR2 are ENHRY and SYGVKD. CDR3 length: 14 residues. V was pared by 6 bases and J by 5 bases, with 14 bases between. CDR3 region: CAISQRGQDQPQHF. As DNA, the CDR3 is TGTGCCATCAGCCAGCGGGGGCAGGATCAGCCCCAGCATTTT.

The chain recombines TRBV7-2 with TRBJ2-3; TRBD2 matches at 14 bases. With V trimmed by 5 bases and J by 5 bases, 9 bases remained unmatched. There are 17 residues in the CDR3. Germline values: CDR1 SGHTA, CDR2 FQGNSA. The DNA for the CDR3 is TGTGCCAGCAGCGCCCGACTAGCGGGGGGGCCGGGAGATACGCAGTATTTT. This translates into CASSARLAGGPGDTQYF.

This clone occurred a few times. The chain combines TRBV19 with TRBJ1-4; the D is unclear. The germline V and J ends were trimmed by 3 bases and 0 bases, with 5 bases remaining between them. Per the germline V gene, CDR1 is LNHDA and CDR2 is SQIVND (reference sequence). The CDR3 extends over 14 amino acids. As DNA, the CDR3 is TGTGCCAGTAGTATGCAGGCAACTAATGAAAAACTGTTTTTT. Its translation is CASSMQATNEKLFF.

CDR3 protein: CASSPGTGGPNTEAFF. CDR3 DNA sequence: TGTGCCAGCAGCCCCGGGACAGGGGGCCCGAACACTGAAGCTTTCTTT. The genes are TRBV3-1 (or the pseudogene TRBV3-2) and TRBJ1-1, with 12 bases lining up with TRBD1. V lost 4 bases, J lost 1 base, and 4 bases stayed unmatched. The CDR3 spans 16 residues. Germline V CDR1 and CDR2: LGHDT, YNNKEL (reference sequence).

The genes are TRBV11-2 and TRBJ1-5; 10 positions match TRBD1. The CDR3 length is 15 residues. Germline CDR1 and CDR2: SGHAT and FQNNGV. V shed 0 bases, J shed 7 bases, and the junction held 3 bases outside the gene matches. CDR3 sequence (DNA): TGTGCCAGCAGCTTAGACGGGACAGGGGACCAGCCCCAGCATTTT. This encodes CASSLDGTGDQPQHF.

The gene calls are TRBV5-5 and TRBJ1-5, with D possibly matching TRBD1 (6 bases). CDR3 size: 14 residues. Germline V CDR1 and CDR2: SGHKS, YYEKEE (reference sequence). V was cut by 0 bases and J by 4 bases, with 8 bases left in between. CDR3 in amino acids: CASSLEGGNQPQHF. DNA for the CDR3: TGTGCCAGCAGCTTGGAAGGGGGTAATCAGCCCCAGCATTTT.

V gene TRBV3-1 (or the pseudogene TRBV3-2) combines with J gene TRBJ1-3; D is uncertain. Germline V gene lookup returns CDR1 LGHDT and CDR2 YNNKEL (reference sequence). There are 16 residues in the CDR3. V lost 5 bases and J lost 1, with 15 bases in between. CDR3 DNA sequence: TGTGCCAGCAGCTGGAGGACGTTCACGTCTGGAAACACCATATATTTT. Protein product: CASSWRTFTSGNTIYF.

This chain joins TRBV4-1 and TRBJ1-2; TRBD1 matches 9 bases. This CDR3 has 17 residues. The germline CDR1 and CDR2 sequences are MGHRA and YSYEKL. With V trimmed by 3 bases and J by 2 bases, 10 bases remained unmatched. CDR3 protein: CASSQGGVGTGNYGYTF. In DNA form, the CDR3 reads TGCGCCAGCAGCCAGGGGGGGGTGGGGACAGGGAACTATGGCTACACCTTC.

V is TRBV9 and J is TRBJ2-3; 8 bases map to TRBD2. Trimming removed 1 base from V and 4 bases from J; junction bases left unmatched: 5. The CDR3 is made up of 15 amino acids. The germline V gene encodes CDR1 SGDLS and CDR2 YYNGEE. DNA for the CDR3: TGTGCCAGCAGCGTAAACGGGGGGGCCCCAGATACGCAGTATTTT. Translation: CASSVNGGAPDTQYF.

The genes are TRBV21-1 and TRBJ1-5. TRBV21-1 is assigned pseudogene status. The CDR3 loop spans 17 amino acids. CDR3 region: CASSKERCPHSNQPQHF. CDR3 DNA sequence: TGTGCCAGCAGCAAAGAGCGATGTCCCCATAGCAATCAGCCCCAGCATTTT.

The chain couples TRBV27 to TRBJ1-4; D not certain. The CDR3 consists of 14 residues. CDR1 is MNHEY and CDR2 is SMNVEV in the germline V gene (reference sequence). V gave up 9 bases and J gave up 8 bases, with 19 bases separating them. The CDR3 spells CASRVSLVGEKLFF. In DNA, the CDR3 is TGTGCCAGTCGGGTGTCTCTGGTTGGGGAAAAACTGTTTTTT.

The chain combines TRBV6-5 with TRBJ1-2; D unclear. CDR3 size: 14 residues. V was cut by 7 bases and J by 8 bases, with 20 bases left in between. Germline values: CDR1 MNHEY, CDR2 SVGAGI. This CDR3 is CASKSSGREGGYTF. The CDR3 DNA sequence: TGTGCCAGCAAATCGTCCGGAAGGGAGGGAGGCTACACCTTC.

The rearrangement links TRBV2 to TRBJ1-2, with D possibly TRBD1 on 6 matching bases. Trimming left V 5 bases short and J 4 bases short, with 8 bases between. Looked up from germline, CDR1 is SNHLY and CDR2 is FYNNEI. The CDR3 sequence is 12 residues long. This chain's CDR3 is CASSPDSYGYTF. DNA of the CDR3: TGTGCCAGCAGTCCGGACAGCTATGGCTACACCTTC. Variable domain in full (rest from reference TRBV2 and TRBJ1-2): EPEVTQTPSHQVTQMGQEVILRCVPISNHLYFYWYRQILGQKVEFLVSFYNNEISEKSEIFDDQFSVERPDGSNFTLKIRSTKLEDSAMYFCASSPDSYGYTFGSGTRLTVV.

This rearrangement joins TRBV7-2 to TRBJ1-1; possibly TRBD1 for D (5 bases). The CDR3 is made up of 16 amino acids. V was shortened by 1 base and J by 5 bases, with 17 bases between the two germline ends. Per the germline V gene, CDR1 is SGHTA and CDR2 is FQGNSA. The CDR3 DNA is TGTGCCAGCAGCTTAGTCGCTACAGGTGCGGGAACTGAAGCTTTCTTT. Protein sequence: CASSLVATGAGTEAFF.

This clone has more than one count but fewer than ten. The chain links TRBV7-9 to TRBJ2-5, with TRBD2 identical over 10 bases. CDR1 is SEHNR and CDR2 is FQNEAQ in the germline V gene (reference sequence). V lost 5 bases to trimming and J lost 3 bases; unmatched junction nucleotides: 6. This CDR3 spans 15 amino acids. The CDR3 nucleotides are TGTGCCAGCAGCACAATTCTAGCGGGGGAAGAGACCCAGTACTTC. Translated: CASSTILAGEETQYF.

The chain combines TRBV5-1 with TRBJ2-5, with 13 positions matching TRBD2. J gave up 5 bases and V 4 bases, and 8 bases lay outside the gene matches. Germline V gene lookup returns CDR1 SGHRS and CDR2 YFSETQ. There are 16 residues in the CDR3. CDR3 protein: CASSITGLAGAETQYF. The CDR3 DNA reads as TGCGCCAGCAGCATCACTGGACTAGCGGGGGCTGAGACCCAGTACTTC.

The CDR3 DNA reads TGTGCCAGCAGCTTGGCCTCCGGGGCTAACTATGGCTACACCTTC. Translated, it gives CASSLASGANYGYTF. J is TRBJ1-2 and V is TRBV5-5; no clear D. CDR1 and CDR2 (germline): SGHKS, YYEKEE (reference sequence). V was trimmed by 0 bases and J by 0 bases, leaving 9 bases between them. The CDR3 spans 15 residues.

The V gene is TRBV3-1 (or the pseudogene TRBV3-2), the J gene TRBJ1-6, with D tentatively TRBD1 (5 bases). V shed 1 base and J shed 8 bases, with 12 bases lying between them. The CDR3 has 15 residues. Germline V gene sequence: CDR1 LGHDT, CDR2 YNNKEL (reference sequence). The CDR3 region has the DNA TGTGCCAGCAGCCAAGCCCTGCAGGGCCATTCACCCCTCCACTTT. Translated: CASSQALQGHSPLHF.

This chain links TRBV5-1 with TRBJ1-5; D gene unclear. Trimming removed 0 bases at V and 7 bases at J, with 14 bases between. The CDR3 runs to 15 residues. From germline, CDR1 is SGHRS and CDR2 YFSETQ. CDR3 in DNA: TGCGCCAGCAGCTTGGCCGGGAGGGAGGAACAGCCCCAGCATTTT. Residues: CASSLAGREEQPQHF.

The V gene is TRBV10-3, the J gene TRBJ2-5, with 8 positions matching TRBD2. J lost 5 bases, V lost 0 bases, and 8 bases had no gene match. CDR1 is ENHRY, CDR2 SYGVKD, per germline. The CDR3 has 16 amino acids. CDR3 amino acids: CAISESTSPGGETQYF. The CDR3 DNA is TGTGCCATCAGTGAGTCGACGAGCCCGGGGGGGGAGACCCAGTACTTC.

The V and J genes are TRBV20-1 and TRBJ1-2; no firm D call. CDR1 DFQATT and CDR2 SNEGSKA come from the germline V gene (reference sequence). V was shortened by 3 bases and J by 6 bases, with 14 bases between the two germline ends. CDR3 length equals 13 residues. The CDR3 spells CSASSQDVDGYTF. The CDR3 nucleotides are TGCAGTGCTAGTAGCCAGGATGTCGATGGCTACACCTTC.